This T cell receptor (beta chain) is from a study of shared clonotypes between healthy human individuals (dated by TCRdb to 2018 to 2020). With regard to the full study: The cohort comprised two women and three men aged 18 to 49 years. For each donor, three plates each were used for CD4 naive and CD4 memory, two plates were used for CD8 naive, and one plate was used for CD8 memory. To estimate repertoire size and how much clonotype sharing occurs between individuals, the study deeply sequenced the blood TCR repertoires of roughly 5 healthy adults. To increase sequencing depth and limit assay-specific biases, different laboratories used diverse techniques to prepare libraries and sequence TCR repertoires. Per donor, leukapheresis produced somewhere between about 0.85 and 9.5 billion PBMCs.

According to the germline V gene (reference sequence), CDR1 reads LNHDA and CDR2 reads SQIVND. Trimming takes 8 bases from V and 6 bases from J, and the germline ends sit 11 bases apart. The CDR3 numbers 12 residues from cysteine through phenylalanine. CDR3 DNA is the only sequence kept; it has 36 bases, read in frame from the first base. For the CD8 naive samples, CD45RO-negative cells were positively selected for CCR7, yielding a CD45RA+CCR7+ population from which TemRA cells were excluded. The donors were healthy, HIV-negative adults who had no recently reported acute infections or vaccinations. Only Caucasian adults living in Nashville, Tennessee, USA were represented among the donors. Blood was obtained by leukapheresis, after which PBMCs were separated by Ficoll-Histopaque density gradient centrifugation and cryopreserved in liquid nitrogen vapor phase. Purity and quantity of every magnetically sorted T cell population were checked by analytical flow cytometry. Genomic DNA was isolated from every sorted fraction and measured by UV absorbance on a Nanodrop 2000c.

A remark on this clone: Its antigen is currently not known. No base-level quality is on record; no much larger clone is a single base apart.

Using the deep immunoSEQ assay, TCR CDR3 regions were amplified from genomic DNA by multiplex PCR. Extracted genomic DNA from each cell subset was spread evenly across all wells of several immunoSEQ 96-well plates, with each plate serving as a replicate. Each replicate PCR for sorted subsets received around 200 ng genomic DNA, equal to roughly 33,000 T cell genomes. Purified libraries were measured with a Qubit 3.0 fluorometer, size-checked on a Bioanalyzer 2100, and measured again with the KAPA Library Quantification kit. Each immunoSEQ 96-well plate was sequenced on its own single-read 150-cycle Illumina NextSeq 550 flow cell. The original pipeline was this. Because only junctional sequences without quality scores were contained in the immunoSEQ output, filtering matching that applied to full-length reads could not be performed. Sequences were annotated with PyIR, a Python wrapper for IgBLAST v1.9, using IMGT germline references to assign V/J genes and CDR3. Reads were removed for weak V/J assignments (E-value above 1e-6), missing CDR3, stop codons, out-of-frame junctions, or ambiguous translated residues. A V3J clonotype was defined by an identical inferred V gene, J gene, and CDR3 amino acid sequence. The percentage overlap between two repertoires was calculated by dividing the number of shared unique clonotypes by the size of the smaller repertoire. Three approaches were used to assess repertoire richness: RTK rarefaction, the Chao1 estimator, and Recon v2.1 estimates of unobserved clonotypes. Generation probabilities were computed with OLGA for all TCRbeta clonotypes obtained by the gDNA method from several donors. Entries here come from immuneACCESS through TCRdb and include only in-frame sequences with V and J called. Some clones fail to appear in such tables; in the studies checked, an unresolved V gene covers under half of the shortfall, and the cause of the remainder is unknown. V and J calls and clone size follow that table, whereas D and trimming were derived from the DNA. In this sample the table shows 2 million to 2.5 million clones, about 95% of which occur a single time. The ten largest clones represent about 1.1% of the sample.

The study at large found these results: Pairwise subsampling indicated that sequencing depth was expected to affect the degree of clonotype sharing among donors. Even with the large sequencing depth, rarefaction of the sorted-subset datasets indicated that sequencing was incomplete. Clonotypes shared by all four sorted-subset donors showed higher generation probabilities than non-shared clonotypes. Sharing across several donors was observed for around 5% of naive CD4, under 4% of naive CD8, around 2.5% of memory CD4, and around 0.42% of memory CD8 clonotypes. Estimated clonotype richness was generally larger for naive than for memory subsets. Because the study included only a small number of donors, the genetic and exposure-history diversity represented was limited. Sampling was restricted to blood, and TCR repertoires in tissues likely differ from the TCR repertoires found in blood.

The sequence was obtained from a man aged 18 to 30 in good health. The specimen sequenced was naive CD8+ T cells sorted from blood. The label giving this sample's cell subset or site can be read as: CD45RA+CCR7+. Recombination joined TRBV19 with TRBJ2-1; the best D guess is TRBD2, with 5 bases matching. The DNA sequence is TGTGCCAGTGCACACGGGATCAATGAGCAGTTCTTC. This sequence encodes CASAHGINEQFF.